What follows describes a single T cell receptor beta chain. These data come from a study of high-grade serous ovarian cancer treatment subgroups. Clones were sequenced by immunoSEQ multiplex PCR, and TCRdb holds only the in-frame ones, with some missing. The sample lists some 27,000 clones; about 88% were seen once. The V gene end was trimmed by 1 base and the J gene end by 4 bases; junction bases not matched to a gene: 15. The CDR3 has 19 amino acids. CDR1 and CDR2 (germline): SGHTA, FQGNSA. Tumor samples were taken before definitive surgery or chemotherapy. The V and J genes are TRBV7-2 and TRBJ2-3; 9 nucleotides agree with TRBD1. The source is a human donor with high-grade serous ovarian cancer. What was sequenced was tumor tissue. The CDR3 DNA reads TGTGCCAGCAGCTTAGGACCGATAGGAACAGGGGGCGCGTCAGATACGCAGTATTTT. Translation: CASSLGPIGTGGASDTQYF.